The sequence of this TCR beta chain was determined in a study of early T cells in non-severe SARS-CoV-2 infection. Study-wide context: The authors sequenced bulk RNA from unsorted whole blood, leaving chains unpaired.

Researchers attached unique molecular identifiers to individual cDNA molecules. MiXCR, applied by TCRdb to the 5' RACE reads, yields one record per CDR3 protein. The data show around 33,000 distinct CDR3 sequences, about 6.5% seen once. This clonotype was counted at least ten times. Its antigen is unidentified. Study findings and constraints: The matching step, a VDJdb search, favored anti-spike CD8 responses and missed private and CD4 specificities.

CDR3 size: 15 residues. J gave up 4 bases and V 6 bases, and 10 bases lay outside the gene matches. Germline V gene data show CDR1 as MGHRA and CDR2 as YSYEKL. This chain joins TRBV4-1 and TRBJ1-1; TRBD1 aligns across 8 bases. Sequencing input: whole blood. The sequence was obtained from an adult who was a healthcare worker with PCR-confirmed SARS-CoV-2 infection or an uninfected control (not recorded which). In DNA, the CDR3 is TGCGCCAGCAGTATTACTTTACAGGGGGTCACTGAAGCTTTCTTT. It specifies CASSITLQGVTEAFF.